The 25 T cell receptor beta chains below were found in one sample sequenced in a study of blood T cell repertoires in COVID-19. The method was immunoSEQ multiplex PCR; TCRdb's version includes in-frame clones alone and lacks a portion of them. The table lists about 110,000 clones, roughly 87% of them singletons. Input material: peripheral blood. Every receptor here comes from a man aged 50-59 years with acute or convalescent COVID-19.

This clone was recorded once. The chain's CDR3 is CASTSTSSFTGELFF. The CDR3 coding sequence is TGTGCCAGCACCTCGACTAGCTCGTTCACCGGGGAGCTGTTTTTT. This chain connects TRBV7-9 to TRBJ2-2, with 7 bases identical to TRBD2. The CDR3 is 15 residues long. Germline V lookup: CDR1 SEHNR, CDR2 FQNEAQ (reference sequence). V shed 7 bases, J shed 4 bases, and the junction held 9 bases outside the gene matches.

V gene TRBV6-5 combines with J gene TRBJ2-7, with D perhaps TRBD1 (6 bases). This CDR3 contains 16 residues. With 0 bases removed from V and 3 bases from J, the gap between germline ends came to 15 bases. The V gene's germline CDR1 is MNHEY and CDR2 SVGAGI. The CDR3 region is CASSYSSWTDNYEQYF. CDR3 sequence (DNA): TGTGCCAGCAGTTACTCGAGTTGGACAGATAACTACGAGCAGTACTTC.

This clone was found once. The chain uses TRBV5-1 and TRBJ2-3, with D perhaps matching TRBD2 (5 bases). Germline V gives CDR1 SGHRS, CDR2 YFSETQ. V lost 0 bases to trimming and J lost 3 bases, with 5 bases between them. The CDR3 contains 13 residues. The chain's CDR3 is CASSLGGTDTQYF. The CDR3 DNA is TGCGCCAGCAGCTTGGGAGGGACAGATACGCAGTATTTT. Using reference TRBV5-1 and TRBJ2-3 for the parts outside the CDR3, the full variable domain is KAGVTQTPRYLIKTRGQQVTLSCSPISGHRSVSWYQQTPGQGLQFLFEYFSETQRNKGNFPGRFSGRQFSNSRSEMNVSTLELGDSALYLCASSLGGTDTQYFGPGTRLTVL.

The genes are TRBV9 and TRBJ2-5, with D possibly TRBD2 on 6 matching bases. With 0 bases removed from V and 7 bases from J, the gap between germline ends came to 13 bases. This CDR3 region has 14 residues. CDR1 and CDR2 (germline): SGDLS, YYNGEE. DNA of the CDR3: TGTGCCAGCAGCGTAGTAAACGGGGGAGGGACCCAGTACTTC. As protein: CASSVVNGGGTQYF.

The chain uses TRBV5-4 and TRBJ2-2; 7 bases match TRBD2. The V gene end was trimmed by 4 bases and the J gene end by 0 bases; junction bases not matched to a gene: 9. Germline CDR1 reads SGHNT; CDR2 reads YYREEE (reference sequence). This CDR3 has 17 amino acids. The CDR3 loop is CASSRNPSGSNTGELFF. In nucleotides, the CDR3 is TGTGCCAGCAGCCGCAACCCTAGCGGATCGAACACCGGGGAGCTGTTTTTT.

CDR3 DNA: TGTGCCTGGAGTGTACAAGGGGGGGGTTCCGAGCAGTACTTC. Translation: CAWSVQGGGSEQYF. The V call is TRBV30, the J call TRBJ2-7; weak D call: TRBD2 (7 bases). V was trimmed by 0 bases and J by 6 bases, leaving 15 bases between them. Germline V gene lookup returns CDR1 GTSNPN and CDR2 SVGIG (reference sequence). This CDR3 spans 14 amino acids.

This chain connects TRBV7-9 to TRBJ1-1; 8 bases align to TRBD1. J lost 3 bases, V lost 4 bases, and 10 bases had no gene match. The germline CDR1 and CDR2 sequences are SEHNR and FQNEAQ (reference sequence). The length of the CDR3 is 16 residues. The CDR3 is CASSWSAHRGDTEAFF. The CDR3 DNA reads TGTGCCAGCAGCTGGAGTGCGCACAGGGGGGACACTGAAGCTTTCTTT. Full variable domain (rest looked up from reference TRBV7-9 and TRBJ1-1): DTGVSQNPRHKITKRGQNVTFRCDPISEHNRLYWYRQTLGQGPEFLTYFQNEAQLEKSRLLSDRFSAERPKGSFSTLEIQRTEQGDSAMYLCASSWSAHRGDTEAFFGQGTRLTVV.

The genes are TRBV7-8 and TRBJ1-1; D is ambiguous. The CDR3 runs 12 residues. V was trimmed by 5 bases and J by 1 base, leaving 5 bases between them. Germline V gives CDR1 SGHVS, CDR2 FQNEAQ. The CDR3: CASSRRNTEAFF. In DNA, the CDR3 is TGTGCCAGCAGCCGTAGGAACACTGAAGCTTTCTTT.

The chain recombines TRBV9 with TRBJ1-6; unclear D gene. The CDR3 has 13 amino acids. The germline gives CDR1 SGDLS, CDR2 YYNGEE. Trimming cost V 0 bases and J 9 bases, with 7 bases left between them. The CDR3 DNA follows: TGTGCCAGCAGCGTAGGGAGTACTTCACCCCTCCACTTT. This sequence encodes CASSVGSTSPLHF.

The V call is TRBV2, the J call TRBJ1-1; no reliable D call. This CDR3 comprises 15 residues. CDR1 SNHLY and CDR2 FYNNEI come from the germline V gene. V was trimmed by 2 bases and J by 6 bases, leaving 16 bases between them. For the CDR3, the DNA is TGTGCCAGCAGTGAAAACCCACTCCGGAGCGCTGAAGCTTTCTTT. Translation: CASSENPLRSAEAFF.

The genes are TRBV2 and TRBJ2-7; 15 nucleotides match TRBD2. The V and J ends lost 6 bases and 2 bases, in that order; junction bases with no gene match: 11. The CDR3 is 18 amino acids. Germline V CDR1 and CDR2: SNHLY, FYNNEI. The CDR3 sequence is CASSRGTSGRRHTYEQYF. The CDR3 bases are TGTGCCAGCAGCCGGGGGACTAGCGGGAGGAGGCACACCTACGAGCAGTACTTC.

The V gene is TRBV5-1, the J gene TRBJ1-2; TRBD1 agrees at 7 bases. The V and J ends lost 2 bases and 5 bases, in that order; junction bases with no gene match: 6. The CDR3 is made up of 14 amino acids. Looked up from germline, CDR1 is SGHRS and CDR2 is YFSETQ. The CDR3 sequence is CASSFQGDGYGYTF. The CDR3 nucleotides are TGCGCCAGCAGCTTTCAGGGGGATGGGTATGGCTACACCTTC.

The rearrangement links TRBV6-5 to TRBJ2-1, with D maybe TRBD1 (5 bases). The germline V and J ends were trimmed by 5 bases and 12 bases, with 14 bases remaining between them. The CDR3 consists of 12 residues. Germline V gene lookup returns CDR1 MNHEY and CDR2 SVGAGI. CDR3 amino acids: CASSPPQGAQFF. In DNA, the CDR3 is TGTGCCAGCAGTCCTCCCCAGGGCGCGCAGTTCTTC.

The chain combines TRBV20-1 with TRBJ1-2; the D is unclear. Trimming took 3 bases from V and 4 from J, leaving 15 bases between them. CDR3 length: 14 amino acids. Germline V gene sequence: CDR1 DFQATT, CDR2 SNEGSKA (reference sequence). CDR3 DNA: TGCAGTGCTAGTACGCAGAGCGGCGGCTATGGCTACACCTTC. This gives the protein CSASTQSGGYGYTF.

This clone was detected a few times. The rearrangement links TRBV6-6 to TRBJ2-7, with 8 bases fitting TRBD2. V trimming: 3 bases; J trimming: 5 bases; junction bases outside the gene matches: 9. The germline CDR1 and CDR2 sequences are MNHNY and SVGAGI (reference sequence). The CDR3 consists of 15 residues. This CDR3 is CASSYPGTSFHEQYF. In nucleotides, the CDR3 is TGTGCCAGCAGTTATCCCGGGACTAGTTTTCACGAGCAGTACTTC.

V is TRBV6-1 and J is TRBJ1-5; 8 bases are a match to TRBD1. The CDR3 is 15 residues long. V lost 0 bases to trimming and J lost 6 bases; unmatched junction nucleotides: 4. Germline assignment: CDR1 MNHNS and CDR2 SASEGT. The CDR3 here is CASSEARQGAQPQHF. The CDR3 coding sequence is TGTGCCAGCAGTGAAGCGCGGCAGGGGGCTCAGCCCCAGCATTTT.

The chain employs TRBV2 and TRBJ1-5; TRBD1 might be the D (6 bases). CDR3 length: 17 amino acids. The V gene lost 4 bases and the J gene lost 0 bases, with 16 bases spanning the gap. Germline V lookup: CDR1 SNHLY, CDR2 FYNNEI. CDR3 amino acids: CASSGGLDRSSNQPQHF. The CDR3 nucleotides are TGTGCCAGCAGTGGGGGGTTGGACAGAAGTAGCAATCAGCCCCAGCATTTT.

The CDR3 is CASSDPGFGTQYF. CDR3 DNA sequence: TGTGCCAGCAGCGACCCCGGGTTCGGTACGCAGTATTTT. The chain is built from TRBV6-5 and TRBJ2-3; D gene unclear. The CDR3 is made up of 13 amino acids. V was shortened by 6 bases and J by 8 bases, with 15 bases between the two germline ends. CDR1 is MNHEY, CDR2 SVGAGI, per germline.

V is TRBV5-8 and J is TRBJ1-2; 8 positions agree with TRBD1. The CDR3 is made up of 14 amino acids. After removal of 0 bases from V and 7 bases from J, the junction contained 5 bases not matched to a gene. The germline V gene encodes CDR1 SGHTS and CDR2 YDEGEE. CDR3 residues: CASSLVSGGFGYTF. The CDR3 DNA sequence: TGTGCCAGCAGCTTGGTTTCAGGGGGCTTTGGCTACACCTTC.

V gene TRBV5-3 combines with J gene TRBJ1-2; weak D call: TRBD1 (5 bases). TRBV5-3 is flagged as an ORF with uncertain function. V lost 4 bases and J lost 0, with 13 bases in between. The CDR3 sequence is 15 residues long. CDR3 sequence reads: CARSTDTIANYGYTF. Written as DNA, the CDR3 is TGTGCCAGAAGCACGGACACTATAGCTAACTATGGCTACACCTTC.

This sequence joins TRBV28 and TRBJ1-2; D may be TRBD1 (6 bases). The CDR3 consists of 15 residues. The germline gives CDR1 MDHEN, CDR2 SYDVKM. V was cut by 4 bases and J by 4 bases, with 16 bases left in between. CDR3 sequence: CASSSGHPRGYGYTF. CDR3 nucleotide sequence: TGTGCCAGCAGTTCCGGGCACCCCAGGGGCTATGGCTACACCTTC.

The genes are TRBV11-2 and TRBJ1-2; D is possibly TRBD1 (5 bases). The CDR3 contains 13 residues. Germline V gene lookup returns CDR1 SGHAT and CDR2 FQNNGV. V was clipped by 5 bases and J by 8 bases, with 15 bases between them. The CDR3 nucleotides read TGTGCCAGCAGCGAACAGGTTTTTAAGGGCTACACCTTC. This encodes CASSEQVFKGYTF.

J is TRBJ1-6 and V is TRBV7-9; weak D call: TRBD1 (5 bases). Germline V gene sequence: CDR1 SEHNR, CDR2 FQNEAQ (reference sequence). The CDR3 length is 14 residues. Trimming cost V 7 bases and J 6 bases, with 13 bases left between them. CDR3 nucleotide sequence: TGTGCCAGCATTCAGGGAAGTACTAATTCACCCCTCCACTTT. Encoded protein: CASIQGSTNSPLHF.

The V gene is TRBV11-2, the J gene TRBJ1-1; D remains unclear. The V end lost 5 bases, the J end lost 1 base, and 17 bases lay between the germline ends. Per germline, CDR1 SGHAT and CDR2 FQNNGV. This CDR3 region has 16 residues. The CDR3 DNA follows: TGTGCCAGCAGCCTACTGTCAGGTTCGCAGAACACTGAAGCTTTCTTT. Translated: CASSLLSGSQNTEAFF.

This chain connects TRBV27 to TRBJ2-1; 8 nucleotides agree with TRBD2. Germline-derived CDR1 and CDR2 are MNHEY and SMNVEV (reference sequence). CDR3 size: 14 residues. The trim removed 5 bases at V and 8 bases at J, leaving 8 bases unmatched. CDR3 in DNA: TGTGCCAGCAGTATTCCGGGAGGGCCATATGAGCAGTTCTTC. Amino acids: CASSIPGGPYEQFF.